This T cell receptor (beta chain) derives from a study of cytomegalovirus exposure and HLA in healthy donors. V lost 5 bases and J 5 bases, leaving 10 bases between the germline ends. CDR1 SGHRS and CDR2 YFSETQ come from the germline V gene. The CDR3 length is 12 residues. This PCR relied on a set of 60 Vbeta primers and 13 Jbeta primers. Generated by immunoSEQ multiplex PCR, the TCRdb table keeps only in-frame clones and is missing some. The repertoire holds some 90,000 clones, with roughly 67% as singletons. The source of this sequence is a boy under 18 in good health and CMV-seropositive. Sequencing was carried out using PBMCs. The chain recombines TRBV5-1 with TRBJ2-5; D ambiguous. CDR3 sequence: CASRLTVETQYF. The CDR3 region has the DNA TGCGCCAGCAGGTTAACGGTTGAGACCCAGTACTTC.